Shown below are 20 T cell receptor beta chains from a single sample sequenced in a study of blood T cell repertoires in COVID-19. Profiling relied on immunoSEQ multiplex PCR, and the TCRdb table lists in-frame clones only, not all of them. The sample lists more than 250,000 clones; 88% were seen once. Source material: peripheral blood. These receptors all stem from a woman aged 30 to 39 with COVID-19, enrolled during active disease.

V is TRBV18 and J is TRBJ2-1, with TRBD1 matching over 7 bases. The V gene end was trimmed by 3 bases and the J gene end by 0 bases; junction bases not matched to a gene: 5. CDR1 and CDR2 (germline): KGHSH, LQKENI. The CDR3 is made up of 16 amino acids. The CDR3 sequence is CASSPLGQNSYNEQFF. In nucleotides, the CDR3 is TGTGCCAGCTCACCGTTGGGACAGAACTCCTACAATGAGCAGTTCTTC. Drawing the rest from reference TRBV18 and TRBJ2-1, the complete variable domain is NAGVMQNPRHLVRRRGQEARLRCSPMKGHSHVYWYRQLPEEGLKFMVYLQKENIIDESGMPKERFSAEFPKEGPSILRIQQVVRGDSAAYFCASSPLGQNSYNEQFFGPGTRLTVL.

This chain links TRBV6-2 or TRBV6-3 with TRBJ1-6; TRBD1 agrees at 9 bases. Germline V gives CDR1 MNHEY, CDR2 SVGEGT. This CDR3 region has 15 residues. Trimming took 5 bases from V and 9 from J; bases not matched to a gene: 8. CDR3 loop: CASSPETGGSSPLHF. The CDR3 nucleotides read TGTGCCAGCAGTCCGGAAACAGGGGGCAGTTCACCCCTCCACTTT.

This clone came up once. The chain joins TRBV18 to TRBJ2-5; tentative D call: TRBD2 (7 bases). Trimming pared 3 bases from V and 3 bases from J, leaving 14 bases between. CDR3 length: 15 amino acids. Looked up from germline, CDR1 is KGHSH and CDR2 is LQKENI. Written as DNA, the CDR3 is TGTGCCAGCTCACCCCCCGGGGGGCCAAAAGAGACCCAGTACTTC. Residues: CASSPPGGPKETQYF.

The V call is TRBV2, the J call TRBJ1-1; no definite D call. V shed 3 bases and J shed 11 bases, with 10 bases lying between them. Germline CDR1 and CDR2: SNHLY and FYNNEI. The CDR3 consists of 11 residues. The CDR3 region is CASSDPGGAFF. CDR3 nucleotides: TGTGCCAGCAGTGATCCCGGCGGGGCTTTCTTT.

This chain joins TRBV2 and TRBJ2-3; D is unresolved. V was clipped by 4 bases and J by 3 bases, with 8 bases between them. Germline CDR1 and CDR2: SNHLY and FYNNEI. This CDR3 comprises 13 residues. This CDR3 reads CASSVWQTDTQYF. CDR3 coding DNA: TGTGCCAGCAGTGTATGGCAGACAGATACGCAGTATTTT. Full variable domain (rest looked up from reference TRBV2 and TRBJ2-3): EPEVTQTPSHQVTQMGQEVILRCVPISNHLYFYWYRQILGQKVEFLVSFYNNEISEKSEIFDDQFSVERPDGSNFTLKIRSTKLEDSAMYFCASSVWQTDTQYFGPGTRLTVL.

The V call is TRBV7-2, the J call TRBJ2-3; 9 bases map to TRBD2. This CDR3 spans 16 amino acids. V was pared by 4 bases and J by 2 bases, with 7 bases of the junction left unmatched. CDR1 is SGHTA, CDR2 FQGNSA, per germline. The CDR3, as DNA: TGTGCCAGCAGCTCGGGACTAGCCCGGGTCACAGATACGCAGTATTTT. This gives the protein CASSSGLARVTDTQYF.

This chain joins TRBV5-1 and TRBJ1-3; 7 bases map to TRBD1. The germline V gene encodes CDR1 SGHRS and CDR2 YFSETQ. This CDR3 comprises 17 residues. V lost 5 bases, J lost 0 bases, and 11 bases stayed unmatched. As DNA, the CDR3 is TGCGCCAGCAGTTCTACTATGGGACAGACCTCTGGAAACACCATATATTTT. This sequence encodes CASSSTMGQTSGNTIYF.

This chain connects TRBV18 to TRBJ1-5; 9 bases are a match to TRBD1. The length of the CDR3 is 15 residues. The V segment lost 5 bases and the J segment 3 bases; nucleotides outside the gene matches: 5. The germline CDR1 and CDR2 sequences are KGHSH and LQKENI. The CDR3 nucleotides are TGTGCCAGCTCATGGACAGGGGATGACAATCAGCCCCAGCATTTT. Amino acid sequence: CASSWTGDDNQPQHF.

This chain links TRBV2 with TRBJ2-1; 7 nucleotides line up with TRBD2. CDR3 length: 15 amino acids. After removal of 6 bases from V and 0 bases from J, the junction contained 5 bases not matched to a gene. CDR1 is SNHLY and CDR2 is FYNNEI in the germline V gene. The CDR3 nucleotides read TGTGCCAGCAGGCCCGGACTAGGCTCCTACAATGAGCAGTTCTTC. Translating gives CASRPGLGSYNEQFF.

This chain joins TRBV4-3 and TRBJ1-1; tentative D call: TRBD1 (5 bases). V gave up 2 bases and J gave up 1 base, with 11 bases separating them. Looked up from germline, CDR1 is LGHNA and CDR2 is YSLEER. This CDR3 comprises 15 residues. The CDR3 sequence: CASSQWGGGNTEAFF. DNA of the CDR3: TGCGCCAGCAGCCAATGGGGCGGGGGGAACACTGAAGCTTTCTTT.

DNA of the CDR3: TGTGCCACCAGTCATACGGGACAGGGGTCAGATACGCAGTATTTT. Translating it yields CATSHTGQGSDTQYF. The V and J genes are TRBV24-1 and TRBJ2-3, with 10 bases matching TRBD1. V shed 6 bases and J 4 bases; nucleotides not matched to a gene: 6. Germline assignment: CDR1 KGHDR and CDR2 SFDVKD. The CDR3 totals 15 residues.

This clone was detected a few times. The chain is built from TRBV30 and TRBJ2-1, with D perhaps matching TRBD2 (5 bases). The V and J ends lost 0 bases and 5 bases respectively, with 11 bases between them. The germline V gene has CDR1 GTSNPN and CDR2 SVGIG (reference sequence). The CDR3 runs 14 residues. In DNA form, the CDR3 reads TGTGCCTGGAGTGTACGGAGGACTGACAATGAGCAGTTCTTC. This gives the protein CAWSVRRTDNEQFF.

The chain employs TRBV30 and TRBJ1-5, with TRBD1 identical over 9 bases. Trimming cost V 5 bases and J 4 bases; bases outside gene matches: 6. There are 14 residues in the CDR3. Germline CDR1 reads GTSNPN; CDR2 reads SVGIG (reference sequence). The DNA of the CDR3 is TGTGCCTGGGAGGACAGGGGTCCAAATCAGCCCCAGCATTTT. Translated, it gives CAWEDRGPNQPQHF.

This clone came up once. The chain joins TRBV2 to TRBJ1-4; a weak D match, TRBD1 (5 bases). CDR3 length equals 14 residues. Per germline, CDR1 SNHLY and CDR2 FYNNEI. Trimming shortened V by 7 bases and J by 4 bases, and 13 bases separated the two germline ends. This CDR3 is CASIRGGDNEKLFF. The CDR3 nucleotides read TGTGCCAGCATTCGGGGGGGTGATAATGAAAAACTGTTTTTT.

The chain employs TRBV10-2 and TRBJ2-1; 11 bases line up with TRBD2. The V gene's germline CDR1 is WSHSY and CDR2 SAAADI. Trimming removed 5 bases from V and 4 bases from J; junction bases left unmatched: 4. The CDR3 extends over 15 amino acids. Here the CDR3 DNA reads TGCGCCAGCAGTCCCACTAGCGGGGGATACAATGAGCAGTTCTTC. Protein: CASSPTSGGYNEQFF.

The gene calls are TRBV5-4 and TRBJ2-1; 7 bases are a match to TRBD2. V was pared by 0 bases and J by 6 bases, with 9 bases of the junction left unmatched. The CDR3 loop spans 16 amino acids. From germline, CDR1 is SGHNT and CDR2 YYREEE (reference sequence). The CDR3 region is CASSLVNVAGGNEQFF. The CDR3 bases are TGTGCCAGCAGCTTGGTGAATGTAGCGGGCGGCAATGAGCAGTTCTTC.

CDR3 coding DNA: TGTGCCAGCAGCTTCGGTGGGGACACCTATGGCTACACCTTC. Translating gives CASSFGGDTYGYTF. The chain combines TRBV5-4 with TRBJ1-2; D might be TRBD1 (6 bases). This CDR3 region has 14 residues. Germline V gene data show CDR1 as SGHNT and CDR2 as YYREEE (reference sequence). V was shortened by 2 bases and J by 4 bases, with 12 bases between the two germline ends.

This sequence joins TRBV30 and TRBJ2-2; tentatively, D is TRBD1 (6 bases). The CDR3 is 13 residues long. Between the trimmed V and J ends, which lost 1 base and 6 bases, there was a span of 9 bases. Germline-derived CDR1 and CDR2 are GTSNPN and SVGIG (reference sequence). The CDR3 sequence: CAWSDRVSGELFF. The DNA of the CDR3 is TGTGCCTGGAGTGACAGGGTGTCCGGGGAGCTGTTTTTT.

CDR3 protein: CASSNGQGVGTEAFF. For the CDR3, the DNA is TGTGCCAGCAGCAATGGACAGGGGGTAGGGACTGAAGCTTTCTTT. The rearrangement links TRBV5-5 to TRBJ1-1, with 10 bases that match TRBD1. After removal of 4 bases from V and 5 bases from J, the junction contained 8 bases not matched to a gene. The CDR3 spans 15 residues. Per germline, CDR1 SGHKS and CDR2 YYEKEE (reference sequence).

The chain combines TRBV4-3 with TRBJ1-2; TRBD1 matches at 7 bases. This CDR3 has 16 residues. Germline trimming cut 3 bases from V and 4 bases from J; bases unmatched to any gene: 11. Germline V lookup: CDR1 LGHNA, CDR2 YSLEER. The CDR3, as DNA: TGCGCCAGCAGCCAGAGAGGGACAGAAAGCTTCTATGGCTACACCTTC. Residues: CASSQRGTESFYGYTF.